These 16 T cell receptor beta chains share one sample of origin, sequenced in a study of blood T cell repertoires in COVID-19 (dated by TCRdb to about 2020). Library creation used the immunoSEQ multiplex PCR assay. TCRdb retrieved this table from immuneACCESS and kept in-frame rearrangements only. Not all clones are present; in checked studies, unresolved V genes account for under half, and no reason is known for the remainder. In all, the sample holds tens of thousands of clones, and 91% of those were seen once. The biggest ten clones account for less than 6% of the sample. The sequenced material came from peripheral blood. The receptors were gathered from a woman of 80 years or more with acute or convalescent COVID-19.

The V and J genes are TRBV27 and TRBJ2-7, with 7 bases aligning to TRBD2. J was trimmed by 1 base and V by 0 bases; bases with no gene match: 3. CDR3 length: 15 residues. Germline-derived CDR1 and CDR2 are MNHEY and SMNVEV (reference sequence). Written as DNA, the CDR3 is TGTGCCAGCAGTTTATCGGGGGGGGAATCCTACGAGCAGTACTTC. Translating gives CASSLSGGESYEQYF.

The chain has TRBV29-1 and TRBJ2-3; D not resolved. V was cut by 4 bases and J by 0 bases, with 5 bases left in between. The length of the CDR3 is 12 residues. Germline-derived CDR1 and CDR2 are SQVTM and ANQGSEA. As DNA, the CDR3 is TGCAGCGTTGCCCCGAGCACAGATACGCAGTATTTT. This encodes CSVAPSTDTQYF.

V and J are TRBV5-6 and TRBJ1-2; TRBD1 agrees at 7 bases. Germline V lookup: CDR1 SGHDT, CDR2 YYEEEE. V was pared by 4 bases and J by 4 bases, with 10 bases of the junction left unmatched. CDR3 length: 15 amino acids. The CDR3 protein is CASSPTGMGVYGYTF. The CDR3 region has the DNA TGTGCCAGCAGCCCGACAGGGATGGGTGTCTATGGCTACACCTTC.

V gene TRBV2 combines with J gene TRBJ1-6; 7 nucleotides align to TRBD1. Looked up from germline, CDR1 is SNHLY and CDR2 is FYNNEI. The CDR3 totals 15 residues. J gave up 10 bases and V 6 bases, and 12 bases lay outside the gene matches. The CDR3 DNA reads as TGTGCCAGCAGCGACGTCGACAGGGCCGGGTCACCCCTCCACTTT. Translating it yields CASSDVDRAGSPLHF.

This chain uses TRBV20-1 with TRBJ2-7, with D tentatively TRBD2 (5 bases). CDR3 length equals 15 residues. V dropped 3 bases and J dropped 2 bases, with 17 bases sitting between them. Germline CDR1 and CDR2: DFQATT and SNEGSKA (reference sequence). The CDR3, as DNA: TGCAGTGCTAGTAATCCGGGGAAAGGCGCCTACGAGCAGTACTTC. Amino acid sequence: CSASNPGKGAYEQYF.

The V call is TRBV2, the J call TRBJ1-1, with D tentatively TRBD1 (6 bases). Trimming removed 5 bases from V and 1 base from J, with 14 bases in between. The CDR3 has 15 amino acids. The germline CDR1 and CDR2 sequences are SNHLY and FYNNEI. The CDR3 coding sequence is TGTGCCAGCAGTCCCTATGGGACAACGAACACTGAAGCTTTCTTT. Encoded protein: CASSPYGTTNTEAFF. Supplemented by reference TRBV2 and TRBJ1-1, the full variable domain reads EPEVTQTPSHQVTQMGQEVILRCVPISNHLYFYWYRQILGQKVEFLVSFYNNEISEKSEIFDDQFSVERPDGSNFTLKIRSTKLEDSAMYFCASSPYGTTNTEAFFGQGTRLTVV.

The chain uses TRBV19 and TRBJ1-1, with TRBD1 matching 7 bases. After removal of 6 bases from V and 0 bases from J, the junction contained 10 bases not matched to a gene. The CDR3 sequence is 16 residues long. Germline V lookup: CDR1 LNHDA, CDR2 SQIVND (reference sequence). The CDR3 loop is CASSQGVRGVNTEAFF. CDR3 sequence (DNA): TGTGCCAGTAGCCAGGGGGTCAGGGGAGTGAACACTGAAGCTTTCTTT.

The CDR3 DNA sequence: TGTGCCAGCAGCTTAGACAGGGCGAACTATGGCTACACCTTC. It encodes CASSLDRANYGYTF. The chain joins TRBV7-2 to TRBJ1-2, with a weak D call TRBD1 (6 bases). CDR3 length: 14 amino acids. Per germline, CDR1 SGHTA and CDR2 FQGNSA. With 1 base removed from V and 2 bases from J, the gap between germline ends came to 8 bases.

The V gene is TRBV9, the J gene TRBJ1-5, with a weak D call TRBD1 (5 bases). This CDR3 contains 13 residues. Germline-derived CDR1 and CDR2 are SGDLS and YYNGEE. The V end was cut by 3 bases, the J end by 4 bases, with 8 bases between. CDR3 protein: CASSETANQPQHF. The CDR3 region has the DNA TGTGCCAGCAGCGAGACAGCGAATCAGCCCCAGCATTTT.

CDR3 nucleotide sequence: TGTGCCAGCGCGAGCGGGGGGGCGGCCAAAAACATTCAGTACTTC. Translated: CASASGGAAKNIQYF. The chain has TRBV7-2 and TRBJ2-4; 10 bases are a match to TRBD2. Germline trimming cut 8 bases from V and 1 base from J; bases unmatched to any gene: 5. Germline V gene lookup returns CDR1 SGHTA and CDR2 FQGNSA. The CDR3 loop spans 15 amino acids.

J is TRBJ2-1 and V is TRBV7-3; 7 positions match TRBD1. V was clipped by 2 bases and J by 9 bases; unmatched bases: 1. Germline CDR1 and CDR2: SGHTA and FQGTGA. The CDR3 is made up of 12 amino acids. This chain's CDR3 is CASSLDRVEQFF. The CDR3 DNA is TGTGCCAGCAGCTTAGACAGGGTTGAGCAGTTCTTC. Drawing the rest from reference TRBV7-3 and TRBJ2-1, the complete variable domain is GAGVSQTPSNKVTEKGKYVELRCDPISGHTALYWYRQSLGQGPEFLIYFQGTGAADDSGLPNDRFFAVRPEGSVSTLKIQRTERGDSAVYLCASSLDRVEQFFGPGTRLTVL.

The chain has TRBV6-7 and TRBJ2-7, with D possibly TRBD2 on 5 matching bases. TRBV6-7 has ORF status, its function being uncertain. V was trimmed by 5 bases and J by 2 bases, leaving 16 bases between them. This CDR3 has 15 amino acids. This CDR3 reads CASSQWLPSPYEQYF. CDR3 sequence (DNA): TGTGCCAGCAGTCAATGGCTCCCTAGCCCCTACGAGCAGTACTTC.

This clone was observed once. The V gene is TRBV18, the J gene TRBJ1-2; D might be TRBD1 (6 bases). The CDR3 covers 14 residues. V dropped 5 bases and J dropped 2 bases, with 12 bases sitting between them. Germline V gene sequence: CDR1 KGHSH, CDR2 LQKENI. The CDR3 DNA reads as TGTGCCAGCTCAACCACGGGACAAAACTATGGCTACACCTTC. Protein: CASSTTGQNYGYTF.

The gene calls are TRBV29-1 and TRBJ2-5; TRBD2 aligns across 10 bases. CDR1 is SQVTM and CDR2 is ANQGSEA in the germline V gene. Trimming cost V 1 base and J 7 bases; bases outside gene matches: 12. The CDR3 extends over 16 amino acids. CDR3 region: CSVEGVLAGAPGTQYF. CDR3 sequence (DNA): TGCAGCGTTGAAGGGGTGCTAGCGGGGGCCCCGGGGACCCAGTACTTC.

The chain couples TRBV9 to TRBJ1-3; D is perhaps TRBD1 (6 bases). With 3 bases removed from V and 0 bases from J, the gap between germline ends came to 13 bases. CDR1 is SGDLS and CDR2 is YYNGEE in the germline V gene. CDR3 length: 16 amino acids. The CDR3 loop is CASSDTGPYSGNTIYF. The CDR3 DNA reads TGTGCCAGCAGCGATACAGGGCCATACTCTGGAAACACCATATATTTT. Looking up the rest from reference TRBV9 and TRBJ1-3 gives the full variable domain: DSGVTQTPKHLITATGQRVTLRCSPRSGDLSVYWYQQSLDQGLQFLIQYYNGEERAKGNILERFSAQQFPDLHSELNLSSLELGDSALYFCASSDTGPYSGNTIYFGEGSWLTVV.

The chain employs TRBV12-3 or TRBV12-4 and TRBJ1-3; no clear D gene. The CDR3 has 12 residues. V dropped 7 bases and J dropped 0 bases, with 4 bases sitting between them. The CDR3 reads CASTGSGNTIYF. CDR3 DNA: TGTGCCAGCACCGGCTCTGGAAACACCATATATTTT.